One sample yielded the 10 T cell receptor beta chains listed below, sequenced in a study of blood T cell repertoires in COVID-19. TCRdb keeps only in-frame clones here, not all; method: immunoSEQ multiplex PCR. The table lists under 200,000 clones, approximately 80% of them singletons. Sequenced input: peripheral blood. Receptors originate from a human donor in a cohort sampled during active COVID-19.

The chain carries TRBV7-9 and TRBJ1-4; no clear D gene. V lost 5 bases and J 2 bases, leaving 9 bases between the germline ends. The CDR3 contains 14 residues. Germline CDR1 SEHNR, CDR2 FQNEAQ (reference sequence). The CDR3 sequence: CASSPQTTNEKLFF. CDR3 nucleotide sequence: TGTGCCAGCAGCCCACAGACGACTAATGAAAAACTGTTTTTT. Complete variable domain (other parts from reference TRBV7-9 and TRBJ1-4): DTGVSQNPRHKITKRGQNVTFRCDPISEHNRLYWYRQTLGQGPEFLTYFQNEAQLEKSRLLSDRFSAERPKGSFSTLEIQRTEQGDSAMYLCASSPQTTNEKLFFGSGTQLSVL.

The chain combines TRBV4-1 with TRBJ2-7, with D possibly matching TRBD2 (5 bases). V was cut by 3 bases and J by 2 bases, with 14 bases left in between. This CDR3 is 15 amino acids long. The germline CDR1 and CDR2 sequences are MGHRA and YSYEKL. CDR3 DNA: TGCGCCAGCAGCCAGCCACACGGAGGAACCTACGAGCAGTACTTC. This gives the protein CASSQPHGGTYEQYF.

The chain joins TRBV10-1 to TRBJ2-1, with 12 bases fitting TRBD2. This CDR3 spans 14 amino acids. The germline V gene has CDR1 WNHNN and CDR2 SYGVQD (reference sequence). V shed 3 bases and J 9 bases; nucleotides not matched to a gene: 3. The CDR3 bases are TGCGCCAGCAGTGATCTAGCGGGGGGGGGTGAGCAGTTCTTC. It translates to CASSDLAGGGEQFF.

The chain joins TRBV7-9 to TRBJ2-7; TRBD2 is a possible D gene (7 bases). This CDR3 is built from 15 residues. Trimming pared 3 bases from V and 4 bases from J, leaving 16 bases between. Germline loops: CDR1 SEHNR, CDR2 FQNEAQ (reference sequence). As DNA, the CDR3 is TGTGCCAGCAGCTTCCCCTGGGGGGGCGGGTACGAGCAGTACTTC. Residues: CASSFPWGGGYEQYF.

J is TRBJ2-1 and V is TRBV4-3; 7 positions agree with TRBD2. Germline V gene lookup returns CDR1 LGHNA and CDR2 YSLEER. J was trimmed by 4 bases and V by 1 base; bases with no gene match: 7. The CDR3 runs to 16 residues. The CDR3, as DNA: TGCGCCAGCAGCCAAGTAGGGCCTAGCGGATACAATGAGCAGTTCTTC. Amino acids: CASSQVGPSGYNEQFF.

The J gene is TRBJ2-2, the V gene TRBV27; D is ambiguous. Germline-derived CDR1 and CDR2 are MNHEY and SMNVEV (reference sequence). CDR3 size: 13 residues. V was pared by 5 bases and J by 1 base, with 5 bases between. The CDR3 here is CASSNRNTGELFF. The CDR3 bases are TGTGCCAGCAGTAACAGGAACACCGGGGAGCTGTTTTTT.

The CDR3 DNA reads as TGTGCCAGCAGTACAGGGAACAGCGCTGAAGCTTTCTTT. It codes for CASSTGNSAEAFF. The chain couples TRBV12-3 or TRBV12-4 to TRBJ1-1, with D perhaps matching TRBD1 (6 bases). CDR3 length: 13 amino acids. V lost 5 bases and J lost 6, with 13 bases in between.

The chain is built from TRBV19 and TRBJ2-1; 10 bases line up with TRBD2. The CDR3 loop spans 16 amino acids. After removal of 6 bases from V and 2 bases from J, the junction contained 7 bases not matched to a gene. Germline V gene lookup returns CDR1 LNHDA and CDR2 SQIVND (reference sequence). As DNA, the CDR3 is TGTGCCAGTAGCCCTGACCTAGCGGGAGCCTACAATGAGCAGTTCTTC. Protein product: CASSPDLAGAYNEQFF.

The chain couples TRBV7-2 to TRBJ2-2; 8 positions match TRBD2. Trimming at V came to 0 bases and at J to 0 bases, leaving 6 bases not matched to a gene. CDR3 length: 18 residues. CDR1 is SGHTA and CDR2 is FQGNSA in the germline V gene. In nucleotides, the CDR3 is TGTGCCAGCAGCTTAGCGAGACTAGCGATTTCGAACACCGGGGAGCTGTTTTTT. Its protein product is CASSLARLAISNTGELFF.

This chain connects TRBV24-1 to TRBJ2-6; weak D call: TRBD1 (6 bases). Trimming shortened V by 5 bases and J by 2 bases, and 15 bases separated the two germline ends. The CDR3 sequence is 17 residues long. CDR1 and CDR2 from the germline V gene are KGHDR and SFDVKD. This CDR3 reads CATSVVKQGAGANVLTF. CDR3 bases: TGTGCCACCAGTGTCGTTAAACAGGGCGCTGGGGCCAACGTCCTGACTTTC.